These T cell receptor beta chains were read from a single sample in a study of T-cell reconstitution after alpha-beta-depleted transplantation in children. One entry per CDR3 protein results from TCRdb running MiXCR on the PCR reads. The sample consists of some 310,000 distinct CDR3 sequences, approximately 23% of them appearing once. The material was PBMCs, mostly from graft donor cells, obtained 180 days after TCRalphabeta/CD19-depleted stem cell transplant. All receptors derive from a male patient aged 10-17 years who had a stem cell transplant for acute lymphoblastic leukemia, so the T cells may come from the graft donor. Each CDR3 is given with its conserved first and last residue. Fields, in order: V gene, D gene, J gene, clone size, CDR3 DNA, CDR3 protein. D genes are given only for firm matches. Rows may omit the clone size; those that give it use once, few, many or a size class.

v_call: TRBV5-8
d_call: NA
j_call: TRBJ1-6
clone_size: few
cdr3_nt: TGTGCCAGCAGCTTAGGGCCGAGGGGTTCACCCCTCCACTTT
cdr3_aa: CASSLGPRGSPLHF

v_call: TRBV12-3/TRBV12-4
d_call: TRBD2
j_call: TRBJ2-3
clone_size: NA
cdr3_nt: TGTGCCAGCAGAGGGCGGGGGTTGACAGATACGCAGTATTTT
cdr3_aa: CASRGRGLTDTQYF

v_call: TRBV27
d_call: NA
j_call: TRBJ2-7
clone_size: NA
cdr3_nt: TGTGCCAGCAGTTTATCAATTGCGTGGGGGGAAAGACAGGGCCGGGACGAGCAGTACTTC
cdr3_aa: CASSLSIAWGERQGRDEQYF

v_call: TRBV7-9
d_call: NA
j_call: TRBJ2-7
clone_size: few
cdr3_nt: TGTGCCAGCAGCGGCAGGAGCTCCTACGAGCAGTACTTC
cdr3_aa: CASSGRSSYEQYF

v_call: TRBV7-2
d_call: NA
j_call: TRBJ2-5
clone_size: few
cdr3_nt: TGTGCCAGCAGCTTCCCAGGGGCCCCACAAGAGACCCAGTACTTC
cdr3_aa: CASSFPGAPQETQYF

v_call: TRBV5-1
d_call: NA
j_call: TRBJ2-4
clone_size: NA
cdr3_nt: TGCGCCAGCAGCCCAATCCCCTCTACCGTAGGAAACATTCAGTACTTC
cdr3_aa: CASSPIPSTVGNIQYF

v_call: TRBV7-2
d_call: TRBD2
j_call: TRBJ2-2
clone_size: few
cdr3_nt: TGTGCCAGCAGCTCCCCGGGACTAGCGGTGAACACCGGGGAGCTGTTTTTT
cdr3_aa: CASSSPGLAVNTGELFF

v_call: TRBV5-6
d_call: TRBD1
j_call: TRBJ2-2
clone_size: NA
cdr3_nt: TGTGCCAGCAGCTTGTTGGACAGGGCTTACACCGGGGAGCTGTTTTTT
cdr3_aa: CASSLLDRAYTGELFF

v_call: TRBV2
d_call: TRBD1
j_call: TRBJ1-1
clone_size: NA
cdr3_nt: TGTGCCAGCACCGAACAGGGGCGTCGGACTGAAGCTTTCTTT
cdr3_aa: CASTEQGRRTEAFF

v_call: TRBV6-5
d_call: NA
j_call: TRBJ1-3
clone_size: few
cdr3_nt: TGTGCCAGCAGTTACAGAAGGGCCAGCTCTGGAAACACCATATATTTT
cdr3_aa: CASSYRRASSGNTIYF

v_call: TRBV6-5
d_call: NA
j_call: TRBJ1-3
clone_size: once
cdr3_nt: TGTGCCAGCAGTTATGGCAGAACTGGAAACACCATATATTTT
cdr3_aa: CASSYGRTGNTIYF

v_call: TRBV6-5
d_call: NA
j_call: TRBJ2-7
clone_size: few
cdr3_nt: TGTGCCAGCAGTTACATTCCGGCAGGGTTTCCCTACGAGCAGTACTTC
cdr3_aa: CASSYIPAGFPYEQYF

v_call: TRBV5-6
d_call: NA
j_call: TRBJ2-4
clone_size: few
cdr3_nt: TGTGCCAGCAGCTTGTTCGGGAGTTTAGCCAAAAACATTCAGTACTTC
cdr3_aa: CASSLFGSLAKNIQYF

v_call: TRBV5-1
d_call: NA
j_call: TRBJ1-1
clone_size: few
cdr3_nt: TGCGCCAGCAGCTTGACAGCAATGAACACTGAAGCTTTCTTT
cdr3_aa: CASSLTAMNTEAFF

v_call: TRBV14
d_call: NA
j_call: TRBJ1-1
clone_size: NA
cdr3_nt: TGTGCCAGCAGCCAAGTCCGGGGAGTAGGGACTGAAGCTTTCTTT
cdr3_aa: CASSQVRGVGTEAFF

v_call: TRBV5-8
d_call: TRBD1
j_call: TRBJ1-5
clone_size: NA
cdr3_nt: TGTGCCAGCAGCCCCGCGGACAGGGTCAATCAGCCCCAGCATTTT
cdr3_aa: CASSPADRVNQPQHF

v_call: TRBV5-5
d_call: NA
j_call: TRBJ1-4
clone_size: NA
cdr3_nt: TGTGCCAGCATCCCTCACTTGGGGGCAACTAATGAAAAACTGTTTTTT
cdr3_aa: CASIPHLGATNEKLFF

v_call: TRBV7-9
d_call: NA
j_call: TRBJ1-3
clone_size: NA
cdr3_nt: TGTGCCAGCAGCCTACGCCCGGGGGAAACTGGAAACACCATATATTTT
cdr3_aa: CASSLRPGETGNTIYF

v_call: TRBV12-3/TRBV12-4
d_call: NA
j_call: TRBJ2-1
clone_size: NA
cdr3_nt: TGTGCCAGCAGGCCCCATTTGCGCCGTGTGGATGAGCAGTTCTTC
cdr3_aa: CASRPHLRRVDEQFF

v_call: TRBV5-5
d_call: NA
j_call: TRBJ2-7
clone_size: NA
cdr3_nt: TGTGCCATCAGCCCCCGCCTGGACACCCACTTCCCCTACGAGCAGTACTTC
cdr3_aa: CAISPRLDTHFPYEQYF

v_call: TRBV15
d_call: TRBD2
j_call: TRBJ2-4
clone_size: NA
cdr3_nt: TGTGCCACCAGCTCACGCGGATCCGGGACTACCAAAAACATTCAGTACTTC
cdr3_aa: CATSSRGSGTTKNIQYF

v_call: TRBV10-2
d_call: NA
j_call: TRBJ1-2
clone_size: NA
cdr3_nt: TGCGCCAGCACGAACAGGGTAGAGGGCTACACCTTC
cdr3_aa: CASTNRVEGYTF

v_call: TRBV29-1
d_call: TRBD2
j_call: TRBJ2-2
clone_size: few
cdr3_nt: TGCAGCGTTTTAGCGGGAGTCCCGTACACCGGGGAGCTGTTTTTT
cdr3_aa: CSVLAGVPYTGELFF

v_call: TRBV7-8
d_call: NA
j_call: TRBJ2-7
clone_size: NA
cdr3_nt: TGTGCCAGCAGCTTATATCTCTCCAGGGGAGCCTACGAGCAGTACTTC
cdr3_aa: CASSLYLSRGAYEQYF

v_call: TRBV3-1
d_call: NA
j_call: TRBJ2-7
clone_size: NA
cdr3_nt: TGTGCCAGCAGCCAGAACGGACCCCCGGGGAATTACGAGCAGTACTTC
cdr3_aa: CASSQNGPPGNYEQYF

v_call: TRBV20-1
d_call: TRBD2
j_call: TRBJ2-1
clone_size: NA
cdr3_nt: TGCAGTGCTAGCGGGAGGGCCCCTCTGAGCTCCTACAATGAGCAGTTCTTC
cdr3_aa: CSASGRAPLSSYNEQFF

v_call: TRBV29-1
d_call: TRBD1
j_call: TRBJ2-7
clone_size: NA
cdr3_nt: TGCAGCGTTCGTCAGGACAGGGGACCCTACGAGCAGTACTTC
cdr3_aa: CSVRQDRGPYEQYF

v_call: TRBV7-2
d_call: TRBD2
j_call: TRBJ2-3
clone_size: NA
cdr3_nt: TGTGCCAGCAGCCCAAGGCGACTAGCGGGAGTGTGGGGGGGTGCCACAGATACGCAGTATTTT
cdr3_aa: CASSPRRLAGVWGGATDTQYF

v_call: TRBV27
d_call: TRBD1
j_call: TRBJ2-1
clone_size: few
cdr3_nt: TGTGCCAGCAGTTTAGGGGGACAGGTTTACAATGAGCAGTTCTTC
cdr3_aa: CASSLGGQVYNEQFF

v_call: TRBV5-1
d_call: NA
j_call: TRBJ1-2
clone_size: NA
cdr3_nt: TGCGCCAGCAGCTTAGGGGACTATGGCTACACCTTC
cdr3_aa: CASSLGDYGYTF

v_call: TRBV12-3/TRBV12-4
d_call: NA
j_call: TRBJ1-1
clone_size: few
cdr3_nt: TGTGCCAGCAGTTTGAGGTACCGGCCCATGAACACTGAAGCTTTCTTT
cdr3_aa: CASSLRYRPMNTEAFF

v_call: TRBV12-3/TRBV12-4
d_call: NA
j_call: TRBJ2-1
clone_size: many
cdr3_nt: TGTGCCAGCAGTGTGGGACCCTACAATGAGCAGTTCTTC
cdr3_aa: CASSVGPYNEQFF

v_call: TRBV3-1
d_call: NA
j_call: TRBJ2-1
clone_size: NA
cdr3_nt: TGTGCCAGCAGCCAAGCGGACGGGCCGTTCAATGAGCAGTTCTTC
cdr3_aa: CASSQADGPFNEQFF

v_call: TRBV11-3
d_call: NA
j_call: TRBJ2-3
clone_size: NA
cdr3_nt: TGTGCCAGCAGCGACCCTTTGGAGGGGGTGAGAGATACGCAGTATTTT
cdr3_aa: CASSDPLEGVRDTQYF

v_call: TRBV10-3
d_call: TRBD2
j_call: TRBJ2-7
clone_size: few
cdr3_nt: TGTGCCATCAGTGAGGGCGGGAGAGGGTCCTACGAGCAGTACTTC
cdr3_aa: CAISEGGRGSYEQYF

v_call: TRBV5-1
d_call: TRBD1
j_call: TRBJ2-3
clone_size: few
cdr3_nt: TGCGCCAGCAGCTATCAGACAGGGGTTACAGATACGCAGTATTTT
cdr3_aa: CASSYQTGVTDTQYF

v_call: TRBV15
d_call: TRBD1
j_call: TRBJ1-1
clone_size: few
cdr3_nt: TGTGCCACCAGCAGATACTCGACAGGGGAGACTGAAGCTTTCTTT
cdr3_aa: CATSRYSTGETEAFF

v_call: TRBV25-1
d_call: NA
j_call: TRBJ2-1
clone_size: few
cdr3_nt: TGTGCCAGCAGTGACTACAGGCCCTACAATGAGCAGTTCTTC
cdr3_aa: CASSDYRPYNEQFF

v_call: TRBV9
d_call: NA
j_call: TRBJ2-1
clone_size: NA
cdr3_nt: TGTGCCAGCAGCGTAGGTTCGTCGCTTCCTCGAACTATCTCCTACAATGAGCAGTTCTTC
cdr3_aa: CASSVGSSLPRTISYNEQFF

v_call: TRBV4-2
d_call: TRBD1
j_call: TRBJ2-5
clone_size: NA
cdr3_nt: TGTGCCAGCAGCCAATTAGGACAGGAACAGACCCAGTACTTC
cdr3_aa: CASSQLGQEQTQYF

v_call: TRBV20-1
d_call: NA
j_call: TRBJ1-2
clone_size: few
cdr3_nt: TGCAGTGCTCCCGACAGGAACTATGGCTACACCTTC
cdr3_aa: CSAPDRNYGYTF

v_call: TRBV14
d_call: NA
j_call: TRBJ2-7
clone_size: NA
cdr3_nt: TGTGCCAGCAGCCGTTTCGCACCATACTCCTACGAGCAGTACTTC
cdr3_aa: CASSRFAPYSYEQYF

v_call: TRBV7-2
d_call: TRBD1
j_call: TRBJ2-7
clone_size: few
cdr3_nt: TGTGCCAGCAGCATCCGGGACAGGCCATACGAGCAGTACTTC
cdr3_aa: CASSIRDRPYEQYF

v_call: TRBV6-1
d_call: NA
j_call: TRBJ2-5
clone_size: few
cdr3_nt: TGTGCCAGCAGTCCTCCAACTCCGGGTCCCCAAGAGACCCAGTACTTC
cdr3_aa: CASSPPTPGPQETQYF

v_call: TRBV29-1
d_call: NA
j_call: TRBJ1-2
clone_size: NA
cdr3_nt: TGCAGCGTTTTTATGGGGTCTTCGGAGGACTATGGCTACACCTTC
cdr3_aa: CSVFMGSSEDYGYTF

v_call: TRBV9
d_call: NA
j_call: TRBJ2-5
clone_size: few
cdr3_nt: TGTGCCAGCAGCGTAGTCCCGGGACACACGAAAGAGACCCAGTACTTC
cdr3_aa: CASSVVPGHTKETQYF

v_call: TRBV7-9
d_call: NA
j_call: TRBJ2-7
clone_size: few
cdr3_nt: TGTGCCAGCAGATCTACAGTCAACTACGAGCAGTACTTC
cdr3_aa: CASRSTVNYEQYF

v_call: TRBV29-1
d_call: TRBD2
j_call: TRBJ2-7
clone_size: NA
cdr3_nt: TGCAGCGGCCGGTTGGGCGGGAGGCGTGAGCAGTACTTC
cdr3_aa: CSGRLGGRREQYF

v_call: TRBV27
d_call: TRBD1
j_call: TRBJ1-1
clone_size: NA
cdr3_nt: TGTGCCAGCAGAAATACCCGAAACAGGGGGAGGAACACTGAAGCTTTCTTT
cdr3_aa: CASRNTRNRGRNTEAFF

v_call: TRBV9
d_call: NA
j_call: TRBJ1-1
clone_size: NA
cdr3_nt: TGTGCCAGCAGCGTAATGGTTTACGGTGAAGCTTTCTTT
cdr3_aa: CASSVMVYGEAFF

v_call: TRBV20-1
d_call: NA
j_call: TRBJ1-4
clone_size: few
cdr3_nt: TGCAGTGCTAGAGATGCATTCGGTGCAACTAATGAAAAACTGTTTTTT
cdr3_aa: CSARDAFGATNEKLFF

v_call: TRBV7-9
d_call: NA
j_call: TRBJ2-7
clone_size: once
cdr3_nt: TGTGCCAGCAGCTTAGGCAGGAACTCCTACGAGCAGTACTTC
cdr3_aa: CASSLGRNSYEQYF

v_call: TRBV6-1
d_call: NA
j_call: TRBJ2-3
clone_size: NA
cdr3_nt: TGTGCCAGCAGCTCTTTCTTTTTGGGAGATACGCAGTATTTT
cdr3_aa: CASSSFFLGDTQYF